The source of this T cell receptor (beta chain) is a study of T cells in Graves' hyperthyroidism and ophthalmopathy (dated by TCRdb to the late 2010s). Background for the entire study: Peripheral blood was collected at initial diagnosis, before any treatment. After sampling, hyperthyroidism patients received methimazole starting at 30 mg daily, and ophthalmopathy patients received high-dose intravenous methylprednisolone. Prospective prediction of ophthalmopathy was tested in an independent validation cohort of some 19 hyperthyroidism patients and approximately 17 patients who later progressed to ophthalmopathy. To identify distinguishing TCR V-J signatures, a discovery cohort of about 95 patients was used, comprising 43 with Graves' ophthalmopathy and 55 to 65 with stable Graves' hyperthyroidism. The paper describes TCR Vbeta CDR3 sequencing of about 140 peripheral blood samples, made up of about 41 ophthalmopathy patients, 70 to 75 hyperthyroidism patients and some 17 progressor patients. The 95 to 100 discovery patients were divided at random into training and test sets in a 7:3 ratio. Thyroid tissue and blood T-cell repertoires from about six Graves' hyperthyroidism patients were also compared in the study. Study-wide findings and limitations: Most expanded thyroid clonotypes (frequency above 0.001) were also found in blood, which suggests that blood repertoires may mirror thyroid immune responses. Ophthalmopathy was separated from stable hyperthyroidism by a 13 V-J signature model, with approximately 89% sensitivity and about 81% specificity obtained in cross-validation and 80%/75% obtained in testing. During validation, the model predicted progression to ophthalmopathy a median of about 6.3 months ahead of onset, with more than 55% sensitivity and under 85% specificity. Sample size was not statistically predetermined, and investigators were not blinded to group allocation.

Per the germline V gene, SQVTM is the CDR1 and ANQGSEA is the CDR2. Counted from cysteine to phenylalanine, this CDR3 has 15 amino acids. Only CDR3 DNA is held: 45 bases, read in frame from base 1. Unmatched junction bases come to 10, with V trimmed by 3 bases and J by 4 bases. Amplification of TCR beta CDR3 regions was carried out from RNA transcripts. A first-round RT-PCR of the TCR CDR3 used the HTBI primer set with the Qiagen OneStep RT-PCR kit. Libraries were constructed in a second round of multiplex PCR, after which size selection and purification were carried out. The libraries were sequenced on an Illumina HiSeq2000 using paired-end 100 bp reads. In the original analysis: Raw data were processed with SOAPnuke, discarding reads with adapters, uncalled bases, mean Phred below 15, or no exact constant-primer or identifier match. COPE v1.2.5 was used to merge high-quality paired reads, and clonotypes were defined as unique nucleotide sequences. Clonotypes were aligned to IMGT TRBV, TRBD and TRBJ reference segments using MiTCR v1.1. The analysis included only V-J combinations with a frequency above 0.0001, which together covered around 99% of the repertoires. A TCS score was defined as the ratio between F50 (clonal expansion) and ExV (chaos), using BLOSUM62-based TCRdist between CDR3 peptides within each V-J. Welch's t-statistics and random forest reduced approximately 520 V-J features to 13, which were used in a naive Bayes classifier (R e1071). TCRdb reran the public reads through fastp at Q25 and MiXCR, keeping productive beta chains. Each CDR3 protein appears once, grouped with its most common genes and DNA. The V and J calls come from TCRdb's annotation, not from the publication. For this sample there are about 290,000 distinct CDR3 sequences; roughly a fifth appear just once. The top ten clonotypes cover about 40% of the sample.

This clonotype was seen many times. The antigen this receptor binds is unknown. Base qualities are not recorded, but no much larger clone differs from it by a single base. In the ophthalmopathy patients, disease was moderately to severely active, with a Clinical Activity Score of 3 or more, a NOSPECS grade of 4 or more, and a duration of less than 3 months. Any patient with an uncontrolled infection, another autoimmune disease, pregnancy or lactation was excluded. Diagnoses relied on clinical symptoms, serum thyroxine and TRAb, thyroid ultrasound and orbital computed tomography. Ficoll-Paque density gradient centrifugation was used to isolate PBMCs from around 10 ml of fresh peripheral blood. Trizol reagent was used to extract total RNA, and RNA quality was then checked on an Agilent 2100 Bioanalyzer.

The clonotype was recovered from a man aged 50 or older with Graves' ophthalmopathy. Sequencing was carried out using blood. The sequence links TRBV29-1 to TRBJ1-2, with TRBD1 identical over 8 junction bases. Read as DNA, the sequence is TGCAGCGTTGACCCGTCAGGGGGCGAGGGCTATGGCTACACCTTC. Translated, this gives CSVDPSGGEGYGYTF.